This T cell receptor beta chain was found in a study of blood T cell repertoires in COVID-19. The CDR3 consists of 17 residues. The germline V gene encodes CDR1 SGHNT and CDR2 YYREEE (reference sequence). J lost 0 bases, V lost 2 bases, and 8 bases had no gene match. Method: immunoSEQ multiplex PCR; TCRdb's copy keeps in-frame clones and lacks some. This sample has about 210,000 clones, with around 80% found just once. Source material: peripheral blood. The receptor was derived from a woman at least 80 years old with COVID-19, enrolled during active disease. The chain is built from TRBV5-4 and TRBJ2-3; 8 bases align to TRBD2. CDR3 DNA sequence: TGTGCCAGCAGCTTAATGATCGGGGGGGGTAGCACAGATACGCAGTATTTT. This codes for CASSLMIGGGSTDTQYF.